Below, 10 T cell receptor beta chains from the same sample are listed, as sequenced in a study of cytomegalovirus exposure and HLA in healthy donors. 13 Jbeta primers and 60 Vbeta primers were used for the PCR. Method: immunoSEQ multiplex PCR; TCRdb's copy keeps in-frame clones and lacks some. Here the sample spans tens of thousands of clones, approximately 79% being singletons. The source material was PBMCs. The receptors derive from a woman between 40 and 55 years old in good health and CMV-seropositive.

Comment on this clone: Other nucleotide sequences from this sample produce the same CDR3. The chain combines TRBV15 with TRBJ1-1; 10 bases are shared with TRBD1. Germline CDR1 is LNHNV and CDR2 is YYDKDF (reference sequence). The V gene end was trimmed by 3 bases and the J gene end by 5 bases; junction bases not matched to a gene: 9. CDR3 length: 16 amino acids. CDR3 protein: CATSRGQGRAGTEAFF. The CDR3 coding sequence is TGTGCCACCAGCAGGGGACAGGGGCGGGCAGGGACTGAAGCTTTCTTT.

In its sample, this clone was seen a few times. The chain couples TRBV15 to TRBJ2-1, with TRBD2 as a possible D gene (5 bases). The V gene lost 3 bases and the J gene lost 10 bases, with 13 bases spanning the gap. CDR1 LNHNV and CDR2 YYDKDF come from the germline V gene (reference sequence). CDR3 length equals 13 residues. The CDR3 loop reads CATSRIDLAEQFF. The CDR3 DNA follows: TGTGCCACCAGCAGGATAGATCTAGCAGAGCAGTTCTTC.

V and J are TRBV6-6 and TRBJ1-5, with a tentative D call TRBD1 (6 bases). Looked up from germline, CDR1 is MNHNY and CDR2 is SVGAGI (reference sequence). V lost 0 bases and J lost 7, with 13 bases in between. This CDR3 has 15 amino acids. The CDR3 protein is CASSYSGGAGQPQHF. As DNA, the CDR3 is TGTGCCAGCAGTTACTCTGGGGGCGCGGGCCAGCCCCAGCATTTT.

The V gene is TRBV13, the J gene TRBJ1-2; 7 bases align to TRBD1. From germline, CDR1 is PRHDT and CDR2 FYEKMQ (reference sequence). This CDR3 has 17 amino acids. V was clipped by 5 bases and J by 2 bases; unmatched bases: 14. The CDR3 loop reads CASSPRDRRTQNYGYTF. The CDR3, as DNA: TGTGCCAGCAGCCCCCGGGACAGACGAACGCAAAACTATGGCTACACCTTC.

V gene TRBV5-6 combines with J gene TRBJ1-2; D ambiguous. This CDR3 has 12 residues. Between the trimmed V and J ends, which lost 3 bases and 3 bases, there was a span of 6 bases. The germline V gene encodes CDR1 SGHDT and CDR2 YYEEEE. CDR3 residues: CASSYQDYGYTF. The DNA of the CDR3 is TGTGCCAGCAGCTACCAGGACTATGGCTACACCTTC.

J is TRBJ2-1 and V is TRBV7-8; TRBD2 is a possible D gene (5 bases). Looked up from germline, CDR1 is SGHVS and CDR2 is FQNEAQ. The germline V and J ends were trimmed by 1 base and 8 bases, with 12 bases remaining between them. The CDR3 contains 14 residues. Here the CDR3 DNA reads TGTGCCAGCAGCTTAGGTAACTCCGGGGATGAGCAGTTCTTC. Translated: CASSLGNSGDEQFF.

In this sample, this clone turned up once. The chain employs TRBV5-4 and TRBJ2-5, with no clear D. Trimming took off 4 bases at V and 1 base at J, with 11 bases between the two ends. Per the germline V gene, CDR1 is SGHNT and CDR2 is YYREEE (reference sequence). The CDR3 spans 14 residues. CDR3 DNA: TGTGCCAGCAGCGAAAAACAGAGCCAAGAGACCCAGTACTTC. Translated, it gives CASSEKQSQETQYF. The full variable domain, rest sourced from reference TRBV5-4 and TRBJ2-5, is ETGVTQSPTHLIKTRGQQVTLRCSSQSGHNTVSWYQQALGQGPQFIFQYYREEENGRGNFPPRFSGLQFPNYSSELNVNALELDDSALYLCASSEKQSQETQYFGPGTRLLVL.

The CDR3 sequence is CASSPRDSIYGYTF. The CDR3 DNA follows: TGCGCCAGCAGCCCTCGGGACAGTATCTATGGCTACACCTTC. The V gene is TRBV5-1, the J gene TRBJ1-2, with 7 bases aligning to TRBD1. V shed 4 bases, J shed 4 bases, and the junction held 7 bases outside the gene matches. This CDR3 contains 14 residues. CDR1 is SGHRS, CDR2 YFSETQ, per germline.

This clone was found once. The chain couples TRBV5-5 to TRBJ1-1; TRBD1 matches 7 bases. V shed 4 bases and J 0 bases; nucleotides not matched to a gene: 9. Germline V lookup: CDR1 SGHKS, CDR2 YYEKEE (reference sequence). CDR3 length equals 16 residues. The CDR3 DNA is TGTGCCAGCAGCCCTCGACAGGGTTTGGTGAACACTGAAGCTTTCTTT. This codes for CASSPRQGLVNTEAFF.

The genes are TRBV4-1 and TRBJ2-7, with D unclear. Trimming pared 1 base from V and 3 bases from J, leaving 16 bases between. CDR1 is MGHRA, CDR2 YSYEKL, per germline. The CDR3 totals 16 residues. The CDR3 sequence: CASSQGAASSVYEQYF. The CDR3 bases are TGCGCCAGCAGCCAAGGGGCTGCCAGCTCGGTCTACGAGCAGTACTTC.